This paragraph covers one T cell receptor beta chain sequence. Its antigen is unidentified. Through a sample-barcoded 5' primer and a J-beta primer mix, a second PCR was run for roughly 7 to 12 cycles. Every cDNA molecule bore a tag from a template-switch adaptor containing 12 random nucleotides. TCRdb analysed the 5' RACE reads with MiXCR anew, one entry per CDR3 protein. The profile covers around 1,900,000 distinct CDR3 sequences, with around 40% appearing a single time and more than 20% taken by the ten largest. The germline V gene has CDR1 SGHTA and CDR2 FQGNSA. The CDR3 runs 15 residues. Trimming shortened V by 2 bases and J by 0 bases, and 11 bases separated the two germline ends. The data derive from a study of blood T cells in healthy people across ages. General study findings and limits: It was found that TCR beta diversity correlated strongly with the percentage of naive T cells.

The chain carries TRBV7-2 and TRBJ2-7; D ambiguous. The receptor comes from a human donor in good health. Source material: blood. Here the CDR3 reads CASSLLLRSSYEQYF. The CDR3 coding sequence is TGTGCCAGCAGCTTATTATTAAGGAGCTCCTACGAGCAGTACTTC.